The rows below give T cell receptor beta chains drawn from one sample of a study of blood T cell repertoires in COVID-19. Clones were sequenced by immunoSEQ multiplex PCR, and TCRdb holds only the in-frame ones, with some missing. The sample includes about 39,000 clones, approximately 80% seen only once; the top ten take about 15%. Source material: peripheral blood. The receptors were gathered from a man between 45 and 60 years old with active or convalescent COVID-19. The CDR3 runs from the conserved cysteine through the conserved F or W. A D gene is named only where the DNA matches it firmly. Clone size is given for some rows only: seen once, a few or many times, or a class if the clone is expanded.

j_call | clone_size | d_call | v_call | cdr3_aa | cdr3_nt
TRBJ2-3 | - | - | TRBV6-5 | CASSPAAAGEDTQYF | TGTGCCAGCAGCCCCGCAGCGGCGGGTGAAGATACGCAGTATTTT
TRBJ2-1 | - | TRBD1 | TRBV10-3 | CAIRTDRAYNEQFF | TGTGCCATCAGGACGGACAGGGCCTACAATGAGCAGTTCTTC
TRBJ1-5 | - | TRBD1 | TRBV6-5 | CASMTGEPQHF | TGTGCCAGCATGACAGGGGAACCCCAGCATTTT
TRBJ1-1 | - | - | TRBV12-3/TRBV12-4 | CASTQSGNTEAFF | TGTGCCAGCACCCAATCGGGAAACACTGAAGCTTTCTTT
TRBJ1-6 | once | - | TRBV3-1/TRBV3-2 | CASTLQGKNNSPLHF | TGTGCCAGCACTCTGCAGGGAAAAAATAATTCACCCCTCCACTTT
TRBJ1-5 | - | - | TRBV2 | CASSPAALPQHF | TGTGCCAGCAGTCCAGCGGCCTTGCCCCAGCATTTT
TRBJ2-3 | - | - | TRBV19 | CASMGGDGDTQYF | TGTGCCAGTATGGGGGGTGACGGAGATACGCAGTATTTT
TRBJ1-1 | - | TRBD1 | TRBV19 | CASSTSGTGVSEAFF | TGTGCCAGTAGTACCTCCGGGACAGGGGTTTCTGAAGCTTTCTTT
TRBJ1-5 | - | TRBD1 | TRBV10-3 | CAIRDREGQPQHF | TGTGCCATCAGGGACAGGGAGGGGCAGCCCCAGCATTTT
TRBJ2-3 | - | TRBD1 | TRBV5-5 | CASSLGAGGSTDTQYF | TGTGCCAGCAGCTTGGGTGCAGGGGGTAGCACAGATACGCAGTATTTT
TRBJ1-5 | - | TRBD1 | TRBV9 | CASSPRPNRGDQPQHF | TGTGCCAGCAGCCCCAGACCCAACAGGGGAGATCAGCCCCAGCATTTT
TRBJ1-1 | - | - | TRBV10-1 | CASKRDIPTEAFF | TGCGCCAGCAAGAGGGACATACCAACTGAAGCTTTCTTT
TRBJ2-3 | - | TRBD1 | TRBV3-1/TRBV3-2 | CASSQLGTGGGTDTQYF | TGTGCCAGCAGCCAACTCGGGACAGGGGGCGGGACAGATACGCAGTATTTT
TRBJ2-5 | - | TRBD2 | TRBV7-9 | CASSLISGGARETQYF | TGTGCCAGCAGCTTAATCAGCGGGGGGGCCAGGGAGACCCAGTACTTC
TRBJ2-2 | - | TRBD1 | TRBV4-2 | CASMGQHMGTGELFF | TGTGCCAGCATGGGACAGCACATGGGCACCGGGGAGCTGTTTTTT
TRBJ2-3 | medium-sized | TRBD2 | TRBV2 | CASSPTSGGPDTQYF | TGTGCCAGCAGCCCGACTAGCGGGGGACCAGATACGCAGTATTTT
TRBJ1-1 | - | - | TRBV4-1 | CASSQYNMNTEAFF | TGCGCCAGCAGCCAATATAACATGAACACTGAAGCTTTCTTT
TRBJ1-1 | few | - | TRBV2 | CASSVVRGSVPALNTEAFF | TGTGCCAGCAGTGTTGTGAGGGGGAGCGTACCCGCGTTGAACACTGAAGCTTTCTTT
TRBJ2-5 | - | - | TRBV5-6 | CASSFLFGGEETQYF | TGTGCCAGCAGCTTCCTGTTCGGAGGGGAAGAGACCCAGTACTTC
TRBJ2-6 | once | - | TRBV19 | CASCLGLYSGANVLTF | TGTGCCAGCTGCCTCGGTCTGTACTCTGGGGCCAACGTCCTGACTTTC
TRBJ1-4 | - | TRBD1 | TRBV6-6 | CASSQGQGQTKLFF | TGTGCCAGCAGCCAGGGACAGGGGCAGACAAAACTGTTTTTT
TRBJ2-1 | - | TRBD1 | TRBV6-6 | CASSLKTGPYSYNEQFF | TGTGCCAGCAGTCTAAAGACAGGGCCTTACTCCTACAATGAGCAGTTCTTC
TRBJ1-4 | - | TRBD1 | TRBV19 | CASSIRQGYEKLFF | TGTGCCAGTAGTATTCGACAGGGATATGAAAAACTGTTTTTT
TRBJ1-2 | - | - | TRBV10-2 | CASSESRGTRYTF | TGCGCCAGCAGTGAGTCGAGGGGGACGCGCTACACCTTC
TRBJ2-5 | - | - | TRBV15 | CATSSYGVQETQYF | TGTGCCACCAGCAGCTACGGGGTACAAGAGACCCAGTACTTC
TRBJ1-1 | - | - | TRBV27 | CASSFTGMNTEAFF | TGTGCCAGCAGTTTCACGGGGATGAACACTGAAGCTTTCTTT
TRBJ1-6 | - | - | TRBV5-6 | CASSTPGLKNSPLHF | TGTGCCAGCAGCACTCCGGGACTGAAAAATTCACCCCTCCACTTT
TRBJ2-2 | - | TRBD2 | TRBV27 | CGCGGGAAGELFF | TGTGGTTGTGGCGGGGGGGCCGCCGGGGAGCTGTTTTTT
TRBJ2-3 | - | - | TRBV27 | CASSGSTDTQYF | TGTGCCAGTAGCGGTAGCACAGATACGCAGTATTTT
TRBJ1-4 | - | - | TRBV7-8 | CASSLESRDEKLFF | TGTGCCAGCAGCTTAGAGAGCAGGGATGAAAAACTGTTTTTT
TRBJ2-5 | - | TRBD2 | TRBV10-2 | CASSPWFQEGGEETQYF | TGCGCCAGCAGTCCTTGGTTCCAGGAGGGAGGGGAAGAGACCCAGTACTTC
TRBJ2-7 | - | TRBD1 | TRBV5-1 | CASKGRTGGSGEQYF | TGCGCCAGCAAGGGCAGGACAGGGGGCTCGGGCGAGCAGTACTTC
TRBJ2-7 | - | - | TRBV7-9 | CASTFGGPYEQYF | TGTGCCAGCACCTTCGGGGGACCATACGAGCAGTACTTC
TRBJ2-7 | - | TRBD2 | TRBV27 | CASAGTSGGYEQYF | TGTGCCAGCGCAGGGACTAGCGGGGGCTACGAGCAGTACTTC
TRBJ1-1 | - | TRBD1 | TRBV6-5 | CASSKMGQGTSEAFF | TGTGCCAGCAGTAAAATGGGACAGGGTACATCTGAAGCTTTCTTT
TRBJ2-7 | - | TRBD2 | TRBV2 | CASKDQGLAGGSYEQYF | TGTGCCAGCAAAGACCAAGGACTAGCGGGGGGCTCCTACGAGCAGTACTTC
TRBJ1-4 | - | TRBD1 | TRBV5-1 | CASSMDRAYEKLFF | TGCGCCAGCAGCATGGACAGGGCCTATGAAAAACTGTTTTTT
TRBJ1-5 | - | - | TRBV19 | CASSILQEPQHF | TGTGCCAGTAGTATCCTACAGGAGCCCCAGCATTTT
TRBJ2-3 | - | TRBD2 | TRBV6-5 | CASTISGGARDTQYF | TGTGCCAGCACTATTAGCGGGGGGGCCAGGGATACGCAGTATTTT
TRBJ2-7 | - | TRBD1 | TRBV9 | CASSVGGDRGYEQYF | TGTGCCAGCAGCGTAGGGGGGGACAGGGGCTACGAGCAGTACTTC
TRBJ2-3 | - | TRBD2 | TRBV30 | CAYGLAGRQSSQYF | TGTGCCTACGGACTAGCGGGGAGACAGTCTTCGCAGTATTTT
TRBJ1-2 | - | - | TRBV29-1 | CSVALSDRSYGYTF | TGCAGCGTTGCCCTGTCAGACAGGAGCTATGGCTACACCTTC
TRBJ1-5 | - | TRBD1 | TRBV5-1 | CASSLGSGGLNQPQHF | TGCGCCAGCAGCTTGGGGTCAGGGGGCCTAAATCAGCCCCAGCATTTT
TRBJ1-5 | - | - | TRBV24-1 | CATSDRQGPQHF | TGTGCCACCAGTGATCGCCAGGGGCCCCAGCATTTT
TRBJ2-6 | - | - | TRBV5-1 | CASSLTGESSGANVLTF | TGCGCCAGCAGCTTGACCGGTGAGAGCTCTGGGGCCAACGTCCTGACTTTC
TRBJ2-7 | - | - | TRBV7-9 | CASSLSLDTTYEQYF | TGTGCCAGCAGCTTATCTCTGGACACCACCTACGAGCAGTACTTC
TRBJ2-7 | once | - | TRBV21-1 | CASRFPGQNRYEQYF | TGTGCCAGCAGATTCCCGGGACAGAACAGATACGAGCAGTACTTC
TRBJ2-7 | - | - | TRBV14 | CASSQDTSYEQYF | TGTGCCAGCAGCCAAGATACCAGCTACGAGCAGTACTTC
TRBJ2-7 | - | - | TRBV3-1/TRBV3-2 | CASSQDVWEYEQYF | TGTGCCAGCAGCCAAGATGTCTGGGAGTACGAGCAGTACTTC
TRBJ2-1 | - | - | TRBV6-5 | CASSYEGGGYNEQFF | TGTGCCAGCAGTTACGAGGGGGGGGGCTACAATGAGCAGTTCTTC
TRBJ1-5 | - | TRBD1 | TRBV19 | CASSIGQGANQPQHF | TGTGCCAGTAGTATCGGACAGGGGGCGAATCAGCCCCAGCATTTT
TRBJ2-1 | - | TRBD2 | TRBV29-1 | CSVRLAGGRNEQFF | TGCAGCGTCAGACTAGCGGGGGGGCGTAATGAGCAGTTCTTC
TRBJ1-6 | - | TRBD1 | TRBV5-6 | CASSDEGQYNSPLHF | TGTGCCAGCAGCGATGAGGGACAGTATAATTCACCCCTCCACTTT